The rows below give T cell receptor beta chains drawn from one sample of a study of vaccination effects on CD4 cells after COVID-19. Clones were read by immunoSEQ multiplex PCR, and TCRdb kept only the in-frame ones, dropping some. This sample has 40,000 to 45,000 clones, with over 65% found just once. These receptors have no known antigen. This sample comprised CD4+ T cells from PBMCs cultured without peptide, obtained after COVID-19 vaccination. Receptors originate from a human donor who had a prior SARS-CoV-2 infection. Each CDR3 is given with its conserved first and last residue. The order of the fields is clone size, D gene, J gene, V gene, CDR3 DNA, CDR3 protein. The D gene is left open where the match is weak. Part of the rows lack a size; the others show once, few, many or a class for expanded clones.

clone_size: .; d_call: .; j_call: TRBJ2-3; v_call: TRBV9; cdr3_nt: TGTGCCAGCAGCGTAGACTTTGCGACCCAAGATACGCAGTATTTT; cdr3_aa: CASSVDFATQDTQYF
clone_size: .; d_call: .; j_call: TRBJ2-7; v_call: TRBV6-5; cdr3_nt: TGTGCCAGCAGTCGACAGCCCCACGAGAGGGAGCAGTACTTC; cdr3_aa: CASSRQPHEREQYF
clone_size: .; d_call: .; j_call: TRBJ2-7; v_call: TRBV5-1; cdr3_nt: TGCGCCAGCAGCTTGGTCCGGCCCTCCGAGCAGTACTTC; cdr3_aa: CASSLVRPSEQYF
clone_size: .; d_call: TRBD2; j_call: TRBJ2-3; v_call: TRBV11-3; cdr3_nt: TGTGCCAGCAGCTTAGGCCGGGACTATATCACAGATACGCAGTATTTT; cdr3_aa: CASSLGRDYITDTQYF
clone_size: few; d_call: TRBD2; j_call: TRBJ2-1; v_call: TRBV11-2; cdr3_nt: TGTGCCAGCAGGCGGGCGGGGGGGGTTGAGAATGAGCAGTTCTTC; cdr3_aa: CASRRAGGVENEQFF
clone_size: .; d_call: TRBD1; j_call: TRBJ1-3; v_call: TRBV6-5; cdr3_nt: TGTGCCAGCAGTTACCGGGACAGTGGAAACACCATATATTTT; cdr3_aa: CASSYRDSGNTIYF
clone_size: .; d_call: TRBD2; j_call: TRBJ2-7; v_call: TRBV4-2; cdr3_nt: TGTGCCAGCAGCCAAGTCCTTGCGGGAGGGTCCGAGCAGTACTTC; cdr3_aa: CASSQVLAGGSEQYF
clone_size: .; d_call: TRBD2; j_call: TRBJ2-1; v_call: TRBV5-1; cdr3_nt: TGCGCCAGCAGCAGCGGGGCTTCAGGGTCCTACAATGAGCAGTTCTTC; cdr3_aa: CASSSGASGSYNEQFF
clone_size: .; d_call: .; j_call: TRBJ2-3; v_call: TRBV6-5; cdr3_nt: TGTGCCAGCAGTTACCTTTCCGTCCCAGATACGCAGTATTTT; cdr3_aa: CASSYLSVPDTQYF
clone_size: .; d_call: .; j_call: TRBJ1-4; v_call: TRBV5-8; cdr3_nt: TGTGCCAGCAGCTTGGTTGGGAGGAGGCCAGAAAAACTGTTTTTT; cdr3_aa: CASSLVGRRPEKLFF
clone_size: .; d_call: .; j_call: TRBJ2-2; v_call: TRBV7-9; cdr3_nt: TGTGCCAGCAGCTTAAAGGACCCGAACACCGGGGAGCTGTTTTTT; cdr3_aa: CASSLKDPNTGELFF
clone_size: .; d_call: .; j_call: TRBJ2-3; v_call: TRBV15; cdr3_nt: TGTGCCACCAGCAGAGAATACTTGAGCACAGATACGCAGTATTTT; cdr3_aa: CATSREYLSTDTQYF
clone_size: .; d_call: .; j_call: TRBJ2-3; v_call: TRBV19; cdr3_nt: TGTGCCAGTAGTACTGGAGATACGCAGTATTTT; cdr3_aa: CASSTGDTQYF
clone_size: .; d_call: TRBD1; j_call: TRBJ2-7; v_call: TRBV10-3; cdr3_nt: TGTGCCATCAGGTCTTCGACAGGGTACTCCTACGAGCAGTACTTC; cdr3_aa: CAIRSSTGYSYEQYF
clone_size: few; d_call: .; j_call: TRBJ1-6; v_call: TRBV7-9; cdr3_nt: TGTGCCAGCAGCGAGGACGGCTATGTTTCACCCCTCCACTTT; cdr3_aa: CASSEDGYVSPLHF
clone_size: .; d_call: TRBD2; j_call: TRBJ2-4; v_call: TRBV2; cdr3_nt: TGTGCCAGCAGTGATGACAGAGGGACTAGCGGGGGGTTAAACATTCAGTACTTC; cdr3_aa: CASSDDRGTSGGLNIQYF
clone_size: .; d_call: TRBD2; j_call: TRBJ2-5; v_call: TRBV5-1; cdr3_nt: TGCGCCAGCAGCTTGAGACCACTAGCGGGGCAAGAGACCCAGTACTTC; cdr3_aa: CASSLRPLAGQETQYF
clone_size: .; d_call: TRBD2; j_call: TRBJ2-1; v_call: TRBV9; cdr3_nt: TGTGCCAGCAGCGAGACTAGCGGGAGGAGCAATGAGCAGTTCTTC; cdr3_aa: CASSETSGRSNEQFF
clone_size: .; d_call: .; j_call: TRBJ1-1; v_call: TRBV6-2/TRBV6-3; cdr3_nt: TGTGCCAGCAGTTTGAGACAGAGAACCATCATGAACACTGAAGCTTTCTTT; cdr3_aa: CASSLRQRTIMNTEAFF
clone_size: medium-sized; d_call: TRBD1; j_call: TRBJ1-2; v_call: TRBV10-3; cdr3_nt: TGTGCCATCATGGGGACAGATTCCAACTATGGCTACACCTTC; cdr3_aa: CAIMGTDSNYGYTF
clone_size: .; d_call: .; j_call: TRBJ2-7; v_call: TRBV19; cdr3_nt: TGTGCCAGTAGTATATGGGTAGGCTCCTACGAGCAGTACTTC; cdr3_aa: CASSIWVGSYEQYF
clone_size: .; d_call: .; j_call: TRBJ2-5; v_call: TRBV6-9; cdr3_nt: TGTGCCAGCAACCTCGCCCACTACCAAGAGACCCAGTACTTC; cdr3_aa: CASNLAHYQETQYF
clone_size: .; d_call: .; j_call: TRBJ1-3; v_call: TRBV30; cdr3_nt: TGTGCCTGGTCAGGGAGCGAGAACACCATATATTTT; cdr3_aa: CAWSGSENTIYF
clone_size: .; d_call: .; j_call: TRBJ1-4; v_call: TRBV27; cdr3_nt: TGTGCCAGCAGTTTCTTCGGAGACCCTAATGAAAAACTGTTTTTT; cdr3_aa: CASSFFGDPNEKLFF
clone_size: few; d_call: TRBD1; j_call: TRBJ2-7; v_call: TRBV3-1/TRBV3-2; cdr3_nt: TGTGCCAGCAGCCAAACAGGGGGCTTCTCTTACGAGCAGTACTTC; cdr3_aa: CASSQTGGFSYEQYF
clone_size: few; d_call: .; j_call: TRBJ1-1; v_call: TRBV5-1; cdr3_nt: TGCGCCAGCAGCGACGACGGTCAAAACACTGAAGCTTTCTTT; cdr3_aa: CASSDDGQNTEAFF